The source of this T cell receptor beta chain is a study of blood T cells in healthy people across ages. Overall study findings and caveats: Per million T cells, the diversity of TCR beta decreased roughly linearly as age advanced. CMV status of donors was unknown, possibly confounding expanded clonotype changes. What prevented conclusive comparison of naive and antigen-experienced cells was that PBMCs were unsorted. Investigators viewed diversity estimates from one million T cells as underestimates, the study reported.

Primers used in a second PCR of roughly 6 to 11 cycles were a sample-barcoded 5' primer and a J-beta primer mix. TCRdb re-analysed the 5' RACE reads in MiXCR, keeping a single row per CDR3 protein. There are approximately 1.5 million distinct CDR3 sequences in the sample; approximately 43% occur only once, and approximately 4% lies in the top ten. The junction had 7 bases not matched to a gene; V was cut back by 2 bases and J by 8 bases. From germline, CDR1 is LGHNA and CDR2 YSLEER. The CDR3 is 15 residues long. This clonotype was seen more than once but under ten times. Its antigen is not known. The sequenced material came from blood. The source is a young woman in good health. The chain couples TRBV4-3 to TRBJ2-1, with 9 bases aligning to TRBD2. The CDR3 here is CASSQPGLASYEQFF. The CDR3 DNA sequence: TGCGCCAGCAGCCAACCGGGACTAGCCAGTTATGAGCAGTTCTTC.